This entry lists 18 T cell receptor beta chains sequenced from one sample in a study of T cell changes during pregnancy in multiple sclerosis. Assay: immunoSEQ multiplex PCR; the TCRdb copy retains only in-frame clones and omits some. The table includes about 99,000 clones, approximately 95% detected once. The sample in question was peripheral blood, obtained after pregnancy. The receptors stem from a female donor with multiple sclerosis, enrolled in a pregnancy study.

The rearrangement links TRBV28 to TRBJ1-2, with 9 nucleotides matching TRBD1. The V segment lost 4 bases and the J segment 7 bases; nucleotides outside the gene matches: 10. Germline V gene data show CDR1 as MDHEN and CDR2 as SYDVKM. The CDR3 is 15 residues long. The CDR3 bases are TGTGCCAGCAGTTCTAACAGGGGGCGAGGGGGTGGCTACACCTTC. Its translation is CASSSNRGRGGGYTF.

The chain is built from TRBV27 and TRBJ2-7, with 12 nucleotides matching TRBD1. Germline trimming cut 2 bases from V and 6 bases from J; bases unmatched to any gene: 2. The length of the CDR3 is 14 residues. Germline lookup yields CDR1 MNHEY and CDR2 SMNVEV (reference sequence). CDR3 sequence reads: CASSLGDRGREQYF. For the CDR3, the DNA is TGTGCCAGCAGTTTAGGGGACAGGGGGCGCGAGCAGTACTTC.

Concerning this clone itself: The same CDR3 is also encoded by other DNA sequences in this sample. The CDR3 protein is CASSLGQGAYEQYF. CDR3 in DNA: TGTGCCAGCAGCTTAGGACAGGGGGCTTACGAGCAGTACTTC. The chain is built from TRBV7-2 and TRBJ2-7; TRBD1 matches 10 bases. With 1 base clipped from V and 4 bases from J, the junction kept 1 base outside the gene matches. This CDR3 region has 14 residues. The germline V gene has CDR1 SGHTA and CDR2 FQGNSA.

The V gene is TRBV15, the J gene TRBJ2-7; possible D gene TRBD2, 5 bases. V was pared by 5 bases and J by 3 bases, with 14 bases between. Germline V gene sequence: CDR1 LNHNV, CDR2 YYDKDF (reference sequence). This CDR3 contains 14 residues. The CDR3 is CATSGRTSHYEQYF. CDR3 sequence (DNA): TGTGCCACCAGCGGAAGGACTTCCCACTACGAGCAGTACTTC.

The chain joins TRBV19 to TRBJ1-1; TRBD1 is a possible D gene (6 bases). V lost 7 bases and J 2 bases, leaving 20 bases between the germline ends. CDR1 is LNHDA, CDR2 SQIVND, per germline (reference sequence). The CDR3 runs to 16 residues. CDR3 amino acids: CASTSPTGSINTEAFF. The CDR3 DNA sequence: TGTGCCAGTACCTCTCCTACAGGGTCCATAAACACTGAAGCTTTCTTT.

The rearrangement joins TRBV2 to TRBJ2-3; TRBD1 might be the D (6 bases). V dropped 4 bases and J dropped 5 bases, with 7 bases sitting between them. CDR3 length: 12 residues. The germline CDR1 and CDR2 sequences are SNHLY and FYNNEI. The DNA of the CDR3 is TGTGCCAGCAGTGGGGGACAAGATACGCAGTATTTT. Its translation: CASSGGQDTQYF.

This chain links TRBV6-6 with TRBJ1-3; 7 bases match TRBD1. This CDR3 comprises 14 residues. Trimming at V came to 6 bases and at J to 9 bases, leaving 11 bases not matched to a gene. Germline V CDR1 and CDR2: MNHNY, SVGAGI (reference sequence). The CDR3 nucleotides are TGTGCCAGCAGCTTCGACAGGGTCTACCCCACCATATATTTT. It is translated as CASSFDRVYPTIYF.

This sequence joins TRBV11-1 and TRBJ1-1; 7 bases fit TRBD1. The CDR3 totals 14 residues. The junction had 8 bases not matched to a gene; V was cut back by 4 bases and J by 6 bases. The germline V gene encodes CDR1 SGHAT and CDR2 FQDESV (reference sequence). The CDR3 DNA is TGTGCCAGCAGCTCGCAAGACAGGGACCCTGAAGCTTTCTTT. Encoded protein: CASSSQDRDPEAFF.

V is TRBV7-8 and J is TRBJ2-1, with TRBD2 identical over 12 bases. There are 16 residues in the CDR3. CDR1 is SGHVS, CDR2 FQNEAQ, per germline. V lost 4 bases to trimming and J lost 7 bases; unmatched junction nucleotides: 8. CDR3 protein: CASSWMTSGSRNEQFF. The DNA for the CDR3 is TGTGCCAGCAGCTGGATGACTAGCGGGAGCCGAAATGAGCAGTTCTTC.

This chain connects TRBV9 to TRBJ2-7; D remains unclear. The CDR3 runs to 15 residues. V lost 0 bases and J 0 bases, leaving 10 bases between the germline ends. The germline gives CDR1 SGDLS, CDR2 YYNGEE. The CDR3 protein is CASSVDAGPSYEQYF. The CDR3 DNA reads TGTGCCAGCAGCGTAGACGCAGGCCCCTCCTACGAGCAGTACTTC.

This chain joins TRBV5-5 and TRBJ2-7, with 9 bases matching TRBD2. The CDR3 is 15 amino acids. Trimming cost V 0 bases and J 6 bases; bases outside gene matches: 7. Germline loops: CDR1 SGHKS, CDR2 YYEKEE (reference sequence). The CDR3 here is CASSLVPSGRLEQYF. CDR3 nucleotide sequence: TGTGCCAGCAGCTTGGTACCAAGCGGGAGGCTCGAGCAGTACTTC.

V and J are TRBV7-9 and TRBJ1-5; maybe TRBD1 (5 bases). The CDR3 loop spans 12 amino acids. From germline, CDR1 is SEHNR and CDR2 FQNEAQ (reference sequence). V lost 5 bases to trimming and J lost 7 bases, with 9 bases between them. CDR3 bases: TGTGCCAGCAGCCGGGGGGTCCAGCCCCAGCATTTT. Protein product: CASSRGVQPQHF.

The rearrangement joins TRBV13 to TRBJ1-1, with D possibly TRBD1 on 5 matching bases. Germline CDR1 reads PRHDT; CDR2 reads FYEKMQ (reference sequence). There are 12 residues in the CDR3. V was shortened by 5 bases and J by 6 bases, with 10 bases between the two germline ends. The CDR3 reads CASSHQGSEAFF. The CDR3 DNA follows: TGTGCCAGCAGCCACCAGGGCTCTGAAGCTTTCTTT.

The rearrangement links TRBV7-9 to TRBJ2-1; no firm D call. The CDR3 has 17 residues. Germline values: CDR1 SEHNR, CDR2 FQNEAQ (reference sequence). V was clipped by 4 bases and J by 0 bases, with 16 bases between them. The CDR3 DNA reads as TGTGCCAGCAGCTCGAGGCGGAGTAGCAACTCCTACAATGAGCAGTTCTTC. This translates into CASSSRRSSNSYNEQFF.

The rearrangement links TRBV7-8 to TRBJ2-1; 8 bases are a match to TRBD2. Germline lookup yields CDR1 SGHVS and CDR2 FQNEAQ. The CDR3 is 14 amino acids. V gave up 5 bases and J gave up 5 bases; unmatched junction bases: 5. This CDR3 is CASSSLAGHNEQFF. CDR3 in DNA: TGTGCCAGCAGCAGCCTAGCGGGTCACAATGAGCAGTTCTTC.

The gene calls are TRBV7-2 and TRBJ2-1; 8 bases are a match to TRBD2. After removal of 3 bases from V and 9 bases from J, the junction contained 7 bases not matched to a gene. The germline V gene encodes CDR1 SGHTA and CDR2 FQGNSA. CDR3 length: 14 residues. DNA of the CDR3: TGTGCCAGCAGCTTTCAAGCGGGAGTAGGTGAGCAGTTCTTC. This codes for CASSFQAGVGEQFF. The complete variable domain, with remaining parts taken from reference TRBV7-2 and TRBJ2-1, reads GAGVSQSPSNKVTEKGKDVELRCDPISGHTALYWYRQSLGQGLEFLIYFQGNSAPDKSGLPSDRFSAERTGGSVSTLTIQRTQQEDSAVYLCASSFQAGVGEQFFGPGTRLTVL.

The rearrangement joins TRBV13 to TRBJ2-3; 13 bases are a match to TRBD2. The germline gives CDR1 PRHDT, CDR2 FYEKMQ (reference sequence). This CDR3 comprises 16 residues. The J segment lost 0 bases and the V segment lost 5 bases, leaving 2 bases of the junction unmatched. For the CDR3, the DNA is TGTGCCAGCAGCCCGGGACTAGCGGGAAGCACAGATACGCAGTATTTT. This gives the protein CASSPGLAGSTDTQYF.

V gene TRBV2 combines with J gene TRBJ2-1, with 11 bases identical to TRBD2. Germline loops: CDR1 SNHLY, CDR2 FYNNEI. Germline trimming cut 3 bases from V and 1 base from J; bases unmatched to any gene: 8. The CDR3 covers 18 residues. CDR3 protein: CASSDLLAGVGSYNEQFF. DNA of the CDR3: TGTGCCAGCAGTGATCTACTAGCGGGAGTGGGTTCCTACAATGAGCAGTTCTTC.